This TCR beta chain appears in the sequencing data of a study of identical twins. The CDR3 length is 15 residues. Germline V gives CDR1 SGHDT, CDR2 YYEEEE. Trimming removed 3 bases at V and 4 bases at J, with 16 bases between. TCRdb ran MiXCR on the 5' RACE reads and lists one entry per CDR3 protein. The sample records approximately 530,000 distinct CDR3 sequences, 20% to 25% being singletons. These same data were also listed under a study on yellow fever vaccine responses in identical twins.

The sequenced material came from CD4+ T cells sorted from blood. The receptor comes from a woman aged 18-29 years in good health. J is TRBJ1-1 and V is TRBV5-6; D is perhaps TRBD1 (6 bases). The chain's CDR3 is CASSYDRSMGTEAFF. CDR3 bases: TGTGCCAGCAGCTACGACAGGAGCATGGGCACTGAAGCTTTCTTT.